This paragraph reports one TCR beta chain. The antigen is not known. The data belong to a study of cytomegalovirus exposure and HLA in healthy donors. The V segment lost 6 bases and the J segment 0 bases; nucleotides outside the gene matches: 3. Per the germline V gene, CDR1 is MNHEY and CDR2 is SVGAGI. CDR3 size: 14 residues. Overall study findings and caveats: A classifier reportedly called cytomegalovirus status with high sensitivity and specificity. The finding came from a later analysis; first-cohort TCR clusters tended to co-occur in the 110 or so validation repertoires.

Assay: immunoSEQ multiplex PCR; the TCRdb copy retains only in-frame clones and omits some. The sample consists of 75,000 to 85,000 clones, roughly 88% of them appearing once. The TCR originated in a man younger than 40 in good health and CMV-seronegative. Sequenced material: PBMCs. The rearrangement joins TRBV6-5 to TRBJ1-1; 8 bases agree with TRBD1. In DNA form, the CDR3 reads TGTGCCAGCAGGAGGACAGGGCTGAACACTGAAGCTTTCTTT. Amino acid sequence: CASRRTGLNTEAFF.